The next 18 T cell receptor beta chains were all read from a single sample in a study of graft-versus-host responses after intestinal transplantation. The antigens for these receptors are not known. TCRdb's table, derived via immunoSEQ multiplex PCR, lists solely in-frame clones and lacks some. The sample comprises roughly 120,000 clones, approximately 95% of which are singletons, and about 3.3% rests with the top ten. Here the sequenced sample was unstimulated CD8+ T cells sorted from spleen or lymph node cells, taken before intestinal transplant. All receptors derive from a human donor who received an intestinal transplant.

The CDR3 sequence: CASSSTTGVYNEQFF. Written as DNA, the CDR3 is TGTGCCAGCAGTTCCACTACGGGGGTTTACAATGAGCAGTTCTTC. V gene TRBV28 combines with J gene TRBJ2-1, with D perhaps matching TRBD2 (6 bases). The CDR3 has 15 residues. Germline V CDR1 and CDR2: MDHEN, SYDVKM. The germline V and J ends were trimmed by 4 bases and 4 bases, with 14 bases remaining between them.

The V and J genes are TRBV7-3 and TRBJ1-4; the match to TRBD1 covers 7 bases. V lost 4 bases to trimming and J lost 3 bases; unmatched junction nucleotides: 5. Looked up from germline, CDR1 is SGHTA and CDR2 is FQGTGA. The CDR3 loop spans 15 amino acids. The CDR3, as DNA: TGTGCCAGCAGCTCCTCGACAGGGTCTAATGAAAAACTGTTTTTT. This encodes CASSSSTGSNEKLFF. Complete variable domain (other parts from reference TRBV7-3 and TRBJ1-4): GAGVSQTPSNKVTEKGKYVELRCDPISGHTALYWYRQSLGQGPEFLIYFQGTGAADDSGLPNDRFFAVRPEGSVSTLKIQRTERGDSAVYLCASSSSTGSNEKLFFGSGTQLSVL.

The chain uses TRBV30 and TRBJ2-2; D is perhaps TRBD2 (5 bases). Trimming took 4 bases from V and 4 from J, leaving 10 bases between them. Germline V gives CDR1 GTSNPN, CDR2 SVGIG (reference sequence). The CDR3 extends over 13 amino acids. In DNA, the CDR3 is TGTGCCTGGACGGTTGGGAGCACCGGGGAGCTGTTTTTT. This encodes CAWTVGSTGELFF.

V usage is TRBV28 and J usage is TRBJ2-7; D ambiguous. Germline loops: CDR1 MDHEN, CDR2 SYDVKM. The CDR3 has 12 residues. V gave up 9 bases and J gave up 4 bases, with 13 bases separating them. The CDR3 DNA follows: TGTGCCAGTTTTAGGCCTCCTTACGAGCAGTACTTC. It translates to CASFRPPYEQYF.

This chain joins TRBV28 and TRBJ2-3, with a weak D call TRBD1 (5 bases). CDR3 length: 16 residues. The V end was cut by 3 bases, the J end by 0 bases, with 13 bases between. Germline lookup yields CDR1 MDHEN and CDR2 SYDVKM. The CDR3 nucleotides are TGTGCCAGCAGTTTTCTCAGGGATTCTAGCACAGATACGCAGTATTTT. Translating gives CASSFLRDSSTDTQYF.

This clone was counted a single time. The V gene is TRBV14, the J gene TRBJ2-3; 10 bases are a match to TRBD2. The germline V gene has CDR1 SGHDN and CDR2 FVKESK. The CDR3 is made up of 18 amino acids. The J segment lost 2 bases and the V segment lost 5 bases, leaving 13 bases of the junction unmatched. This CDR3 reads CASSEASGSPTHTDTQYF. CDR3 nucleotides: TGTGCCAGCAGCGAAGCTAGCGGGAGTCCCACACACACAGATACGCAGTATTTT.

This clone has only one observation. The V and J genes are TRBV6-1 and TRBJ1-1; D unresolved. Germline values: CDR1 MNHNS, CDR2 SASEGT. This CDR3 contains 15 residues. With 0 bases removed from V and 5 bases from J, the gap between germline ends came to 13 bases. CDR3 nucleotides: TGTGCCAGCAGTGAAGCGACAACCCATAATACTGAAGCTTTCTTT. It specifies CASSEATTHNTEAFF.

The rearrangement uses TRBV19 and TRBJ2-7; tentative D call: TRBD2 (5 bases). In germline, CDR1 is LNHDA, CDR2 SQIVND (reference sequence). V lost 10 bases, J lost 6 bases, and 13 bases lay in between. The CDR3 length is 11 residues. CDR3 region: CATRLGSEQYF. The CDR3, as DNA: TGTGCCACCCGTCTGGGGAGCGAGCAGTACTTC.

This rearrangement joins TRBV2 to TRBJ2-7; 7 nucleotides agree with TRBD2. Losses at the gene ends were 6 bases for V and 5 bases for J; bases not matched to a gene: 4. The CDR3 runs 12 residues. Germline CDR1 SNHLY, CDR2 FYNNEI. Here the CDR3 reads CASRTSIDEQYF. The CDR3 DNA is TGTGCCAGCAGGACTAGCATAGACGAGCAGTACTTC. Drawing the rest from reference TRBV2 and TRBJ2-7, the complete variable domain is EPEVTQTPSHQVTQMGQEVILRCVPISNHLYFYWYRQILGQKVEFLVSFYNNEISEKSEIFDDQFSVERPDGSNFTLKIRSTKLEDSAMYFCASRTSIDEQYFGPGTRLTVT.

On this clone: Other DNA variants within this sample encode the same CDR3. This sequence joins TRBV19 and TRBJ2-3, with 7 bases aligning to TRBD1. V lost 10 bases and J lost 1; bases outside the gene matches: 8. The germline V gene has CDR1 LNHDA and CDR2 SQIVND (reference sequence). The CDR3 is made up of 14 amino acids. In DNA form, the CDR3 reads TGTGCCACCTCAGGGGGTCGCGGCACAGATACGCAGTATTTT. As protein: CATSGGRGTDTQYF.

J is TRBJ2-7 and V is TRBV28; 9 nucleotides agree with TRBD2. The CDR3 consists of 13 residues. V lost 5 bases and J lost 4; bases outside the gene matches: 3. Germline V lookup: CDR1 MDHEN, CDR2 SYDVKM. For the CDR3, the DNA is TGTGCCAGCAGTCTAGCGGGACTATACGAGCAGTACTTC. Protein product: CASSLAGLYEQYF.

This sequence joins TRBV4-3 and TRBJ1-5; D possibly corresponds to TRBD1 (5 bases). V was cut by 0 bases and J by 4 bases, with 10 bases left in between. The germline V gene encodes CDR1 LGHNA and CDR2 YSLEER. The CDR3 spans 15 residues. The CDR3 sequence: CASSQDIRENQPQHF. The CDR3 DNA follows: TGCGCCAGCAGCCAAGATATCAGGGAAAATCAGCCCCAGCATTTT.

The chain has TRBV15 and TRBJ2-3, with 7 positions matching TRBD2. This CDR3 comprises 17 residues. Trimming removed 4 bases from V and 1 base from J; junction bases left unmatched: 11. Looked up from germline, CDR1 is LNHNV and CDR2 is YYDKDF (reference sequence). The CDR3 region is CATSTEASTSGTDTQYF. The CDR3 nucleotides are TGTGCCACCAGCACCGAGGCTAGTACTAGCGGCACAGATACGCAGTATTTT. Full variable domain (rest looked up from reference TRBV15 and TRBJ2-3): DAMVIQNPRYQVTQFGKPVTLSCSQTLNHNVMYWYQQKSSQAPKLLFHYYDKDFNNEADTPDNFQSRRPNTSFCFLDIRSPGLGDTAMYLCATSTEASTSGTDTQYFGPGTRLTVL.

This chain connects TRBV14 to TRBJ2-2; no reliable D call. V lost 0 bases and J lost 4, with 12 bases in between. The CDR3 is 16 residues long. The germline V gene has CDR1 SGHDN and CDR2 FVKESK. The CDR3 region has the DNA TGTGCCAGCAGCCAAGATAGTGGATTAGGCACCGGGGAGCTGTTTTTT. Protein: CASSQDSGLGTGELFF.

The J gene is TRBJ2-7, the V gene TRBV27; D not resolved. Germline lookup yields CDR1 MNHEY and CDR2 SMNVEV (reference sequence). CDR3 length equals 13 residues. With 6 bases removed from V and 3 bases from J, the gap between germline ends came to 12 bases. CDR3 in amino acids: CASSWSPNYEQYF. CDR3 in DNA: TGTGCCAGCAGCTGGAGCCCAAACTACGAGCAGTACTTC.

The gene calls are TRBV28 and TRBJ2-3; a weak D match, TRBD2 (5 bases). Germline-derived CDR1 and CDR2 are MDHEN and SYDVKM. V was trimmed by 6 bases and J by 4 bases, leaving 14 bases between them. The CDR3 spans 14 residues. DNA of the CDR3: TGTGCCAGCAGCCCGCTGAGGGTGGCAGATACGCAGTATTTT. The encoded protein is CASSPLRVADTQYF. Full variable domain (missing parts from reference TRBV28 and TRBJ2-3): DVKVTQSSRYLVKRTGEKVFLECVQDMDHENMFWYRQDPGLGLRLIYFSYDVKMKEKGDIPEGYSVSREKKERFSLILESASTNQTSMYLCASSPLRVADTQYFGPGTRLTVL.

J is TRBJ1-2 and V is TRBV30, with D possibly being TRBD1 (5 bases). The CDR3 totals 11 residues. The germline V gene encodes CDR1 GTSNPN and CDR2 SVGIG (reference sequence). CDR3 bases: TGTGCTGGACCCGGGGCAAGCGGCTACACCTTC. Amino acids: CAGPGASGYTF. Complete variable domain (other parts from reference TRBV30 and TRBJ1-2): SQTIHQWPATLVQPVGSPLSLECTVEGTSNPNLYWYRQAAGRGLQLLFYSVGIGQISSEVPQNLSASRPQDRQFILSSKKLLLSDSGFYLCAGPGASGYTFGSGTRLTVV.

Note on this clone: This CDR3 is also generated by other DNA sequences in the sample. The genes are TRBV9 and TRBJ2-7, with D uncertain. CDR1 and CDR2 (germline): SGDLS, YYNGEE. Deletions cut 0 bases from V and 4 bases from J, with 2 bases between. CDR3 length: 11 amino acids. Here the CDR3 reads CASSVGYEQYF. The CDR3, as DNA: TGTGCCAGCAGCGTAGGTTACGAGCAGTACTTC.